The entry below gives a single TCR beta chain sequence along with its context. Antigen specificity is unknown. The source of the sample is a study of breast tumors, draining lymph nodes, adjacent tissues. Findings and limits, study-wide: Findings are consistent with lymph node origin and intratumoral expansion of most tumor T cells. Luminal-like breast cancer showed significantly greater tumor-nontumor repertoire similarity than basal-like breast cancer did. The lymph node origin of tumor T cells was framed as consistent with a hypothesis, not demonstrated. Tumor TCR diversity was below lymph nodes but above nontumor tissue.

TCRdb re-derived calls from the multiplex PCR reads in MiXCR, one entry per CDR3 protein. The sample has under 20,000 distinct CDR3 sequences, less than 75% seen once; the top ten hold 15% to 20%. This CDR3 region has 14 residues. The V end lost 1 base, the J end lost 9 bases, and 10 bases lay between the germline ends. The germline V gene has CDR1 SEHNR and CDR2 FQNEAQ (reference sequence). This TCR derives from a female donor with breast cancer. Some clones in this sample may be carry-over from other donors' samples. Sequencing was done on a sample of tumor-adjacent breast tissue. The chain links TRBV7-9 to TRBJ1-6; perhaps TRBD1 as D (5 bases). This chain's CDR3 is CASSLDGATSPLHF. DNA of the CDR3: TGTGCCAGCAGCTTAGATGGGGCAACTTCACCCCTCCACTTT.